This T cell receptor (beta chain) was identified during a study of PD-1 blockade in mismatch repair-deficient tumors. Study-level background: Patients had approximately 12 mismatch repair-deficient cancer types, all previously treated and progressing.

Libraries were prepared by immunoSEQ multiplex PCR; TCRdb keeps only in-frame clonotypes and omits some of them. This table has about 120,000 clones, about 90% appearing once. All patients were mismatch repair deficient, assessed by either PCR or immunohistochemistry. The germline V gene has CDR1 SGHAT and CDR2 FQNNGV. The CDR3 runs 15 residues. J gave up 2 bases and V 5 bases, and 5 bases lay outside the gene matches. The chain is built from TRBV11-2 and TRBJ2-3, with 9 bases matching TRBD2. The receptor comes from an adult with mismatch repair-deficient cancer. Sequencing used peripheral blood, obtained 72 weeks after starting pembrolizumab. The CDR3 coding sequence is TGTGCCAGCAGCCTTAGCGGGAGATACACAGATACGCAGTATTTT. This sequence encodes CASSLSGRYTDTQYF.